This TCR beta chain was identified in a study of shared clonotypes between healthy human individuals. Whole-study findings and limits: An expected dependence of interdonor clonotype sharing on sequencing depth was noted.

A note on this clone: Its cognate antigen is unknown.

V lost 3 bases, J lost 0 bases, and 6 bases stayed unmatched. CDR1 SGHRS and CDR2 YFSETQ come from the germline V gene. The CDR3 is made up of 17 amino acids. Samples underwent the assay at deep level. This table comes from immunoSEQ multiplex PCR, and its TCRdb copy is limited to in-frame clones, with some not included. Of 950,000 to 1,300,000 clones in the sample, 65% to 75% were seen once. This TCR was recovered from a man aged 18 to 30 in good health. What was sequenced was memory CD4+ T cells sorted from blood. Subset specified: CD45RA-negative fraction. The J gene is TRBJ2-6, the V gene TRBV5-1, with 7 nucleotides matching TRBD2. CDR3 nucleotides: TGCGCCAGCAGCTGGGGGACTACCCGCTCTGGGGCCAACGTCCTGACTTTC. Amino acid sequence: CASSWGTTRSGANVLTF.